Listed here are 5 T cell receptor beta chains from one sample, sequenced in a study of CD8 T cells in ankylosing spondylitis. TCRdb itself ran the 5' RACE reads through MiXCR, one entry per CDR3 protein. The sample lists 300,000 to 400,000 distinct CDR3 sequences, about 9.9% occurring once. Sequenced material: blood, either unsorted or a sorted T cell fraction (not recorded which). The source of these receptors is a female donor with ankylosing spondylitis or in good health (not recorded which).

The rearrangement joins TRBV11-2 to TRBJ2-2, with D uncertain. CDR3 size: 15 residues. Per germline, CDR1 SGHAT and CDR2 FQNNGV. The V end was cut by 1 base, the J end by 8 bases, with 14 bases between. CDR3 in DNA: TGTGCCAGCAGCTTAGGCGTGGGATTCCCGGGGGAGCTGTTTTTT. This codes for CASSLGVGFPGELFF.

This clonotype was seen many times. This rearrangement joins TRBV9 to TRBJ2-1; the D call may be TRBD1 or TRBD2 (5 bases each). Trimming shortened V by 0 bases and J by 6 bases, and 13 bases separated the two germline ends. Germline CDR1 and CDR2: SGDLS and YYNGEE. The CDR3 runs 15 residues. CDR3 residues: CASSVAGTAPNEQFF. The CDR3 DNA reads TGTGCCAGCAGCGTAGCGGGGACCGCACCCAATGAGCAGTTCTTC.

This clonotype has at least ten counts. The chain employs TRBV27 and TRBJ2-1; no reliable D call. The V and J ends lost 6 bases and 0 bases respectively, with 9 bases between them. The CDR3 is made up of 14 amino acids. In germline, CDR1 is MNHEY, CDR2 SMNVEV (reference sequence). The CDR3 is CASSRKSSYNEQFF. For the CDR3, the DNA is TGTGCCAGCAGCAGGAAAAGCTCCTACAATGAGCAGTTCTTC.

This clonotype was picked up many times. The V and J genes are TRBV27 and TRBJ2-5, with D tentatively TRBD2 (5 bases). V lost 5 bases to trimming and J lost 3 bases, with 13 bases between them. The CDR3 consists of 14 residues. The germline gives CDR1 MNHEY, CDR2 SMNVEV (reference sequence). The DNA of the CDR3 is TGTGCCAGCAGTGTCGGACTGGGTGAAGAGACCCAGTACTTC. Residues: CASSVGLGEETQYF.

This clonotype was detected ten times or more. The chain joins TRBV11-2 to TRBJ2-5, with 10 positions matching TRBD2. Trimming at V came to 5 bases and at J to 4 bases, leaving 1 base not matched to a gene. This CDR3 has 13 amino acids. Per germline, CDR1 SGHAT and CDR2 FQNNGV. CDR3 loop: CASSRLAGETQYF. The CDR3 DNA reads as TGTGCCAGCAGCCGACTAGCGGGAGAGACCCAGTACTTC.